This T cell receptor beta chain was recovered during a study of shared clonotypes between healthy human individuals. Whole-study results and caveats: A generally larger estimated richness was seen in naive subsets than in memory subsets.

Turning to this clone: Its matching antigen is unknown.

Clones were sequenced by immunoSEQ multiplex PCR, and TCRdb holds only the in-frame ones, with some missing. The table has roughly 1.4 million clones, less than 99% seen once. CDR3 length: 16 amino acids. CDR1 and CDR2 from the germline V gene are KGHSH and LQKENI. The J segment lost 6 bases and the V segment lost 3 bases, leaving 11 bases of the junction unmatched. Material: naive CD4+ T cells sorted from blood. Described subset: CD45RA+ positively selected. This sequence originates from a man aged 25-45 years in good health. The J gene is TRBJ1-2, the V gene TRBV18; 9 bases map to TRBD1. The CDR3 bases are TGTGCCAGCTCACCCGAGGGCACAGGGGGCTCTCATGGCTACACCTTC. Translated: CASSPEGTGGSHGYTF.